A single sample is the source of the 5 T cell receptor beta chains below, sequenced in a study of shared clonotypes between healthy human individuals. Sequenced by immunoSEQ multiplex PCR; TCRdb stores in-frame clones only, minus some. The profile shows 2 million to 2.5 million clones, approximately 93% of them singletons. The sequencing sample was made of naive CD4+ T cells from PBMCs. Subset here: CD45RA+ positively selected. The source is a young man in good health. Some clones in this sample may be carry-over from other donors' samples.

The rearrangement uses TRBV11-3 and TRBJ2-2; TRBD2 matches at 7 bases. Germline V gene lookup returns CDR1 SGHNT and CDR2 YENEEA. The V segment lost 2 bases and the J segment 5 bases; nucleotides outside the gene matches: 8. The CDR3 consists of 16 residues. The CDR3 DNA sequence: TGTGCCAGCAGCTTATACGGCGGGAGAGGGACCGGGGAGCTGTTTTTT. It translates to CASSLYGGRGTGELFF.

This clone was observed once. V gene TRBV5-5 combines with J gene TRBJ1-5, with D perhaps matching TRBD1 (5 bases). Germline V gene sequence: CDR1 SGHKS, CDR2 YYEKEE (reference sequence). This CDR3 has 14 residues. V was shortened by 4 bases and J by 3 bases, with 11 bases between the two germline ends. The CDR3 bases are TGTGCCAGCAGCGAAACGGGGGTCAATCAGCCCCAGCATTTT. Its translation is CASSETGVNQPQHF.

A single count supports this clone. V is TRBV6-1 and J is TRBJ2-5; TRBD1 aligns across 7 bases. The trim removed 2 bases at V and 11 bases at J, leaving 14 bases unmatched. Looked up from germline, CDR1 is MNHNS and CDR2 is SASEGT. CDR3 size: 15 residues. Here the CDR3 DNA reads TGTGCCAGCAGTGAAACACGACAGGGATCGAGGGAGCAGTACTTC. It encodes CASSETRQGSREQYF.

The rearrangement joins TRBV11-2 to TRBJ1-3, with 9 bases that match TRBD1. There are 14 residues in the CDR3. With V trimmed by 4 bases and J by 6 bases, 4 bases remained unmatched. Germline CDR1 and CDR2: SGHAT and FQNNGV. The CDR3 nucleotides read TGTGCCAGCAGCTACCGACAGGGGGAAAACACCATATATTTT. Protein: CASSYRQGENTIYF.

This rearrangement joins TRBV10-3 to TRBJ2-7; 7 bases align to TRBD2. V trimming: 0 bases; J trimming: 2 bases; junction bases outside the gene matches: 4. This CDR3 is 15 amino acids long. Germline CDR1 and CDR2: ENHRY and SYGVKD. CDR3 region: CAISESLADTYEQYF. For the CDR3, the DNA is TGTGCCATCAGTGAGTCGCTAGCGGACACCTACGAGCAGTACTTC.